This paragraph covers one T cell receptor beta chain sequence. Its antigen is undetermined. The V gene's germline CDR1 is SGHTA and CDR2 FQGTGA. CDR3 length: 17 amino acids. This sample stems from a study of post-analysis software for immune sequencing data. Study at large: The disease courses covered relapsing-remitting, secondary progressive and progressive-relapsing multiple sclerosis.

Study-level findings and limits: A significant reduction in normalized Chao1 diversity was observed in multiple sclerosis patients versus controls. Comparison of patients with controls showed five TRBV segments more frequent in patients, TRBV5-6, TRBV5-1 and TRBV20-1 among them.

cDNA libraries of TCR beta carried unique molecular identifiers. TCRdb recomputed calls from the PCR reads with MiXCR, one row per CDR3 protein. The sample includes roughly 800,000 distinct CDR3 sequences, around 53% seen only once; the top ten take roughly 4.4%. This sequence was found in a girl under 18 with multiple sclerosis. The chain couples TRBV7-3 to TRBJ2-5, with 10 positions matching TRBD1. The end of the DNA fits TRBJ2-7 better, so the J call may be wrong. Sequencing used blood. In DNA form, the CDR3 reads TGTGCCAGCAGCTTAACGGCGGTAGGACAGGGGGGATACGAGCAGTACTTC. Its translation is CASSLTAVGQGGYEQYF.